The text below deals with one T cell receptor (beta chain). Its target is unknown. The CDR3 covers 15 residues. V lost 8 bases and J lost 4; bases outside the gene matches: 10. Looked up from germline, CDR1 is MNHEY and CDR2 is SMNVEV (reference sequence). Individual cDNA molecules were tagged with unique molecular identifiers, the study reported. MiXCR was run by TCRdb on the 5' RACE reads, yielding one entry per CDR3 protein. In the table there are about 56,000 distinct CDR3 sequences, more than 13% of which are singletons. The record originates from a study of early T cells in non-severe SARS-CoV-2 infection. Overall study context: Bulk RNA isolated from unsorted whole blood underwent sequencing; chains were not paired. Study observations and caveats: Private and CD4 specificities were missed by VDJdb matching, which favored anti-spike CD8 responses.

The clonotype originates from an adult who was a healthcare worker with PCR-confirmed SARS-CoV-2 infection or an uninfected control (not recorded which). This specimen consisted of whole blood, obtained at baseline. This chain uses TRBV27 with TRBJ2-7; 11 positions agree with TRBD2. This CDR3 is CASGISGRAVYEQYF. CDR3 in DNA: TGTGCCAGCGGGATTAGCGGGAGGGCCGTTTACGAGCAGTACTTC.